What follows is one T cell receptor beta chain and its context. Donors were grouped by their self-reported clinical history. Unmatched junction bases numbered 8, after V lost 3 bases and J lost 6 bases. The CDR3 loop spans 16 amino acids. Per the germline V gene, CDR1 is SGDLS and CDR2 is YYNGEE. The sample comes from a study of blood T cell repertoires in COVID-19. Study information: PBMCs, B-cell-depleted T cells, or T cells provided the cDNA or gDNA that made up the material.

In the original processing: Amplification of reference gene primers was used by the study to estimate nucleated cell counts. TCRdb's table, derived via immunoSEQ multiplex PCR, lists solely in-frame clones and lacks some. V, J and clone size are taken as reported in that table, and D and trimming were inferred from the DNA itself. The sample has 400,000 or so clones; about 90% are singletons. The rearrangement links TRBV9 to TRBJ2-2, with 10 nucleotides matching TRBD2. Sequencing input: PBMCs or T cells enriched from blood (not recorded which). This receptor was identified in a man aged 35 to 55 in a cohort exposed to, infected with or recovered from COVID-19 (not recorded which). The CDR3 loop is CASSATSGTVSGELFF. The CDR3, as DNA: TGTGCCAGCAGCGCAACTAGCGGGACGGTATCCGGGGAGCTGTTTTTT.